Only a few counts were recorded for the clone carrying this T cell receptor (beta chain). Its antigen remains unidentified. TCR beta CDR3 region amplification was performed from RNA transcripts. Using the HTBI primer set, a first-round RT-PCR was run on the TCR CDR3. TCRdb ran MiXCR on the multiplex PCR reads and lists one entry per CDR3 protein. The table lists approximately 610,000 distinct CDR3 sequences, 16% of them singletons. This sample was included in a study of T cells in Graves' hyperthyroidism and ophthalmopathy. Findings and limits, study-wide: Researchers report that a 13 V-J model separated ophthalmopathy from stable hyperthyroidism.

Trimming left V 4 bases short and J 1 base short, with 12 bases between. Germline V gene data show CDR1 as SGHRS and CDR2 as YFSETQ. The CDR3 covers 14 residues. Criteria for exclusion of patients were uncontrolled infection, other autoimmune disease, pregnancy or lactation. The chain combines TRBV5-1 with TRBJ2-7; D is ambiguous. Source material: blood. The receptor was derived from a woman younger than 35 with Graves' hyperthyroidism. This CDR3 reads CASSPTWRSYEQYF. The CDR3 DNA follows: TGCGCCAGCAGCCCCACTTGGCGGTCCTACGAGCAGTACTTC.